Sequencing of this T cell receptor beta chain was carried out in a study of cytomegalovirus exposure and HLA in healthy donors. Study information: Of around 400 genotyped donors, 81% grouped in the Caucasian-associated ancestry cluster. Study conclusions and caveats: In a later analysis, HLA-associated beta chains showed higher expansion and lower generation probabilities than comparable chains. HLA alleles were associated with roughly 15,000 TCR beta sequences in a later analysis at 0.05 false discovery rate. Researchers counted roughly 150 TCR beta chains as cytomegalovirus-associated.

With 60 Vbeta and 13 Jbeta primers, the PCR was carried out. Measured with immunoSEQ multiplex PCR; TCRdb has only the in-frame clones, and not every one. Among around 90,000 clones listed, roughly four fifths were seen once. To note about this clone: Its cognate antigen is unknown.

CDR1 and CDR2 from the germline V gene are LGHNA and YNFKEQ. The ends lost 5 bases at V and 3 bases at J; junction bases unmatched: 6. This CDR3 is 14 amino acids long. The sample taken for sequencing was PBMCs. The V gene is TRBV4-2, the J gene TRBJ1-2; 7 bases are shared with TRBD1. The TCR sequence derives from a man between 45 and 60 years old in good health and CMV-seronegative. CDR3 region: CASSDEQGDYGYTF. In DNA, the CDR3 is TGTGCCAGCAGCGACGAGCAGGGGGACTATGGCTACACCTTC.